This is a list of T cell receptor beta chains from one sample in a study of siplizumab effects on memory and regulatory T cells. The protocol was immunoSEQ multiplex PCR, while the TCRdb copy is restricted to in-frame clones and leaves out a portion. The sample carries about 120,000 clones, 90% to 95% recorded once. Sequenced sample: non-Treg CD4+ T cells sorted from blood. The receptor set was obtained from a human donor in good health. The CDR3 runs from the conserved cysteine through the conserved F or W. D genes are given only for firm matches. For some rows the clone size is stated as once, few or many, or as a class when expanded; others skip it.

clone_size: once
d_call: TRBD1
j_call: TRBJ2-3
v_call: TRBV13
cdr3_aa: CASDPGQDTDTQYF
cdr3_nt: TGTGCCAGCGACCCGGGACAGGACACAGATACGCAGTATTTT

clone_size: NA
d_call: NA
j_call: TRBJ1-2
v_call: TRBV7-9
cdr3_aa: CASSLVPGANYGYTF
cdr3_nt: TGTGCCAGCAGCTTAGTTCCGGGGGCGAACTATGGCTACACCTTC

clone_size: NA
d_call: TRBD1
j_call: TRBJ1-4
v_call: TRBV15
cdr3_aa: CATSRAGTGATNEKLFF
cdr3_nt: TGTGCCACCAGCAGAGCCGGGACAGGGGCAACTAATGAAAAACTGTTTTTT

clone_size: NA
d_call: NA
j_call: TRBJ2-1
v_call: TRBV20-1
cdr3_aa: CSAALEGQFF
cdr3_nt: TGCAGTGCAGCCTTAGAAGGGCAGTTCTTC

clone_size: NA
d_call: TRBD1
j_call: TRBJ2-7
v_call: TRBV28
cdr3_aa: CASSLVQGPSYEQYF
cdr3_nt: TGTGCCAGCAGTTTAGTACAGGGGCCCTCCTACGAGCAGTACTTC

clone_size: NA
d_call: TRBD1
j_call: TRBJ2-5
v_call: TRBV2
cdr3_aa: CATTGDQETQYF
cdr3_nt: TGTGCCACCACAGGGGATCAAGAGACCCAGTACTTC

clone_size: NA
d_call: NA
j_call: TRBJ1-2
v_call: TRBV15
cdr3_aa: CATSRDTGNYGYTF
cdr3_nt: TGTGCCACCAGCAGAGATACGGGGAACTATGGCTACACCTTC

clone_size: NA
d_call: NA
j_call: TRBJ1-6
v_call: TRBV25-1
cdr3_aa: CACSERPGADNSPLHF
cdr3_nt: TGTGCCTGCAGTGAGAGGCCAGGGGCCGATAATTCACCCCTCCACTTT

clone_size: NA
d_call: NA
j_call: TRBJ2-7
v_call: TRBV27
cdr3_aa: CASSLSSKPDSYEQYF
cdr3_nt: TGTGCCAGCAGTTTAAGTTCCAAGCCAGACTCCTACGAGCAGTACTTC

clone_size: NA
d_call: NA
j_call: TRBJ2-7
v_call: TRBV28
cdr3_aa: CASKVRDLRRGSYEQYF
cdr3_nt: TGTGCCAGCAAGGTCCGGGACCTAAGAAGGGGCTCCTACGAGCAGTACTTC

clone_size: NA
d_call: NA
j_call: TRBJ2-5
v_call: TRBV6-6
cdr3_aa: CATSYGESQETQYF
cdr3_nt: TGTGCCACCAGTTACGGGGAGTCCCAAGAGACCCAGTACTTC

clone_size: NA
d_call: NA
j_call: TRBJ2-7
v_call: TRBV5-6
cdr3_aa: CASSTVVEQYF
cdr3_nt: TGTGCCAGCAGCACGGTTGTGGAGCAGTACTTC

clone_size: NA
d_call: TRBD1
j_call: TRBJ2-1
v_call: TRBV9
cdr3_aa: CASSFRTGLEQFF
cdr3_nt: TGTGCCAGCAGCTTCCGGACAGGACTTGAGCAGTTCTTC

clone_size: NA
d_call: NA
j_call: TRBJ2-5
v_call: TRBV15
cdr3_aa: CATSTRQAETQYF
cdr3_nt: TGTGCCACCAGCACGCGACAGGCCGAGACCCAGTACTTC

clone_size: NA
d_call: NA
j_call: TRBJ2-5
v_call: TRBV30
cdr3_aa: CAWSGHTLETQYF
cdr3_nt: TGTGCCTGGAGTGGGCATACCCTAGAGACCCAGTACTTC

clone_size: NA
d_call: TRBD1
j_call: TRBJ1-2
v_call: TRBV29-1
cdr3_aa: CSVEVPGQGYGYTF
cdr3_nt: TGCAGCGTTGAAGTTCCGGGACAGGGATATGGCTACACCTTC

clone_size: NA
d_call: TRBD1
j_call: TRBJ2-7
v_call: TRBV5-4
cdr3_aa: CASSSGQGAYEQYF
cdr3_nt: TGTGCCAGCAGCTCGGGACAGGGGGCCTACGAGCAGTACTTC

clone_size: NA
d_call: NA
j_call: TRBJ1-1
v_call: TRBV6-5
cdr3_aa: CAATTGRTNTEAFF
cdr3_nt: TGTGCCGCTACAACAGGGCGGACGAACACTGAAGCTTTCTTT

clone_size: few
d_call: NA
j_call: TRBJ2-5
v_call: TRBV7-2
cdr3_aa: CASSFPQETQYF
cdr3_nt: TGTGCCAGCAGCTTCCCCCAAGAGACCCAGTACTTC

clone_size: NA
d_call: TRBD2
j_call: TRBJ2-5
v_call: TRBV5-4
cdr3_aa: CASSLPSGGEETQYF
cdr3_nt: TGTGCCAGCAGCTTGCCTAGCGGGGGGGAGGAGACCCAGTACTTC

clone_size: once
d_call: TRBD2
j_call: TRBJ2-5
v_call: TRBV5-3
cdr3_aa: CASQTSKETQYF
cdr3_nt: TGTGCCTCCCAGACTAGCAAAGAGACCCAGTACTTC

clone_size: NA
d_call: NA
j_call: TRBJ1-1
v_call: TRBV2
cdr3_aa: CASSESGRMNTEAFF
cdr3_nt: TGTGCCAGCAGCGAGTCCGGACGGATGAACACTGAAGCTTTCTTT

clone_size: once
d_call: NA
j_call: TRBJ2-5
v_call: TRBV28
cdr3_aa: CASSSGGGQETQYF
cdr3_nt: TGTGCCAGCAGTTCTGGAGGGGGCCAAGAGACCCAGTACTTC

clone_size: NA
d_call: TRBD1
j_call: TRBJ2-5
v_call: TRBV27
cdr3_aa: CASSSGQGAWETQYF
cdr3_nt: TGTGCCAGCAGTTCAGGACAGGGGGCGTGGGAGACCCAGTACTTC

clone_size: few
d_call: TRBD1
j_call: TRBJ1-1
v_call: TRBV6-1
cdr3_aa: CASSGGQVGNTEAFF
cdr3_nt: TGTGCCAGCAGTGGAGGACAGGTCGGGAACACTGAAGCTTTCTTT

clone_size: NA
d_call: NA
j_call: TRBJ2-7
v_call: TRBV6-5
cdr3_aa: CASPTGSLTYEQYF
cdr3_nt: TGTGCCAGTCCTACAGGGTCGCTGACCTACGAGCAGTACTTC

clone_size: NA
d_call: NA
j_call: TRBJ2-7
v_call: TRBV5-4
cdr3_aa: CASSHPTRYYEQYF
cdr3_nt: TGTGCCAGCAGCCACCCTACACGATACTACGAGCAGTACTTC

clone_size: NA
d_call: NA
j_call: TRBJ1-1
v_call: TRBV28
cdr3_aa: CASNGRMNTEAFF
cdr3_nt: TGTGCCAGCAACGGACGGATGAACACTGAAGCTTTCTTT

clone_size: NA
d_call: TRBD1
j_call: TRBJ2-1
v_call: TRBV2
cdr3_aa: CASRTGGNNEQFF
cdr3_nt: TGTGCCAGCCGGACAGGGGGGAACAATGAGCAGTTCTTC

clone_size: NA
d_call: NA
j_call: TRBJ2-3
v_call: TRBV27
cdr3_aa: CASSLRITDTQYF
cdr3_nt: TGTGCCAGCAGTCTCCGGATCACAGATACGCAGTATTTT

clone_size: NA
d_call: NA
j_call: TRBJ2-2
v_call: TRBV7-6
cdr3_aa: CASEWHGELFF
cdr3_nt: TGTGCCAGCGAATGGCACGGGGAGCTGTTTTTT

clone_size: NA
d_call: NA
j_call: TRBJ2-3
v_call: TRBV18
cdr3_aa: CASSPPAGLLLAQYF
cdr3_nt: TGTGCCAGCTCACCACCGGCAGGACTCCTTCTCGCGCAGTATTTT

clone_size: NA
d_call: NA
j_call: TRBJ2-2
v_call: TRBV28
cdr3_aa: CASSLGGNTGELFF
cdr3_nt: TGTGCCAGCAGTTTAGGGGGGAACACCGGGGAGCTGTTTTTT

clone_size: NA
d_call: NA
j_call: TRBJ1-1
v_call: TRBV15
cdr3_aa: CATSRFATAGSEAFF
cdr3_nt: TGTGCCACCAGCAGATTCGCGACCGCCGGGTCTGAAGCTTTCTTT

clone_size: NA
d_call: TRBD1
j_call: TRBJ1-5
v_call: TRBV19
cdr3_aa: CATRDRGPPQHF
cdr3_nt: TGTGCCACCCGGGACAGGGGGCCTCCCCAGCATTTT

clone_size: NA
d_call: NA
j_call: TRBJ1-4
v_call: TRBV28
cdr3_aa: CASSLGGRARRNEKLFF
cdr3_nt: TGTGCCAGCAGTTTGGGGGGGCGGGCCCGAAGGAATGAAAAACTGTTTTTT

clone_size: NA
d_call: NA
j_call: TRBJ1-2
v_call: TRBV6-5
cdr3_aa: CASSSPDSNYGYTF
cdr3_nt: TGTGCCAGCAGTTCCCCGGACAGTAACTATGGCTACACCTTC

clone_size: few
d_call: NA
j_call: TRBJ1-2
v_call: TRBV4-2
cdr3_aa: CASSQAGTDYGYTF
cdr3_nt: TGTGCCAGCAGCCAAGCCGGGACGGACTATGGCTACACCTTC

clone_size: few
d_call: NA
j_call: TRBJ2-7
v_call: TRBV18
cdr3_aa: CASSPGSEGNYEQYF
cdr3_nt: TGTGCCAGCTCACCCGGGTCAGAAGGGAACTACGAGCAGTACTTC

clone_size: NA
d_call: TRBD1
j_call: TRBJ1-5
v_call: TRBV30
cdr3_aa: CAWSVQDRVSFQPQHF
cdr3_nt: TGTGCCTGGAGTGTACAGGACAGGGTTTCGTTCCAGCCCCAGCATTTT

clone_size: NA
d_call: NA
j_call: TRBJ1-1
v_call: TRBV28
cdr3_aa: CASAVLPVTEAFF
cdr3_nt: TGTGCCAGCGCAGTACTCCCTGTCACTGAAGCTTTCTTT

clone_size: NA
d_call: TRBD1
j_call: TRBJ2-5
v_call: TRBV2
cdr3_aa: CASSWDRGDQETQYF
cdr3_nt: TGTGCCAGCAGCTGGGACAGGGGGGACCAAGAGACCCAGTACTTC

clone_size: NA
d_call: TRBD1
j_call: TRBJ1-2
v_call: TRBV12-5
cdr3_aa: CASGITGTGVRGYTF
cdr3_nt: TGTGCTAGTGGGATCACCGGGACAGGGGTACGTGGCTACACCTTC

clone_size: NA
d_call: NA
j_call: TRBJ1-4
v_call: TRBV6-6
cdr3_aa: CASSYSGVTNEKLFF
cdr3_nt: TGTGCCAGCAGTTACTCTGGGGTAACTAATGAAAAACTGTTTTTT